The 12 T cell receptor beta chains below all came from one sample that was sequenced in a study of cytomegalovirus exposure and HLA in healthy donors. In the PCR, 60 Vbeta and 13 Jbeta primers were used. TCRdb's copy holds only in-frame clones and misses some; the assay was immunoSEQ multiplex PCR. This sample has 75,000 to 100,000 clones, with about 80% found just once. Sequencing was done on a sample of PBMCs. These receptors originate from a man younger than 45 in good health and CMV-seronegative.

The V and J genes are TRBV10-2 and TRBJ1-6; D gene ambiguous. Looked up from germline, CDR1 is WSHSY and CDR2 is SAAADI. Deletions cut 8 bases from V and 3 bases from J, with 8 bases between. This CDR3 spans 13 amino acids. The DNA for the CDR3 is TGCGCCAGCGTGGCTGACTATAATTCACCCCTCCACTTT. This encodes CASVADYNSPLHF.

The chain combines TRBV7-6 with TRBJ2-7, with 8 positions matching TRBD1. The CDR3 covers 14 residues. The ends lost 1 base at V and 5 bases at J; junction bases unmatched: 4. The germline V gene encodes CDR1 SGHVS and CDR2 FNYEAQ. In nucleotides, the CDR3 is TGTGCCAGCAGCTTAGGGGCAGGGGGCGACGAGCAGTACTTC. Translation: CASSLGAGGDEQYF.

This chain uses TRBV5-1 with TRBJ2-1, with 14 bases identical to TRBD2. CDR3 length: 16 amino acids. V lost 3 bases to trimming and J lost 7 bases; unmatched junction nucleotides: 6. The germline V gene encodes CDR1 SGHRS and CDR2 YFSETQ. In DNA form, the CDR3 reads TGCGCCAGCAGCTCTCGGACTAGCGGGGGGATAAATGAGCAGTTCTTC. It codes for CASSSRTSGGINEQFF.

The table lists this clone with a few counts. V usage is TRBV28 and J usage is TRBJ2-5, with D unresolved. Trimming took off 1 base at V and 1 base at J, with 7 bases between the two ends. There are 14 residues in the CDR3. The germline V gene encodes CDR1 MDHEN and CDR2 SYDVKM. CDR3 bases: TGTGCCAGCAGTTTATCCGAGAGCCAAGAGACCCAGTACTTC. Translated, it gives CASSLSESQETQYF.

The V and J genes are TRBV6-1 and TRBJ1-2, with 7 bases aligning to TRBD1. The CDR3 runs to 18 residues. From germline, CDR1 is MNHNS and CDR2 SASEGT. V was clipped by 0 bases and J by 4 bases; unmatched bases: 14. CDR3 DNA sequence: TGTGCCAGCAGTGAAGCCGGTTTAGGGCAGGGGGATGGCTATGGCTACACCTTC. Protein sequence: CASSEAGLGQGDGYGYTF.

This clone showed up just a few times. The chain carries TRBV7-9 and TRBJ1-2; 7 bases fit TRBD1. The CDR3 extends over 14 amino acids. Germline V lookup: CDR1 SEHNR, CDR2 FQNEAQ (reference sequence). The V gene end was trimmed by 6 bases and the J gene end by 6 bases; junction bases not matched to a gene: 10. CDR3 in amino acids: CASSLTGTADGYTF. CDR3 DNA sequence: TGTGCCAGCAGTTTAACGGGGACAGCGGATGGCTACACCTTC. Based on the CDR3 plus reference TRBV7-9 and TRBJ1-2, the full variable domain is DTGVSQNPRHKITKRGQNVTFRCDPISEHNRLYWYRQTLGQGPEFLTYFQNEAQLEKSRLLSDRFSAERPKGSFSTLEIQRTEQGDSAMYLCASSLTGTADGYTFGSGTRLTVV.

The V and J genes are TRBV4-3 and TRBJ2-2; D may be TRBD2 (7 bases). The CDR3 extends over 16 amino acids. Germline assignment: CDR1 LGHNA and CDR2 YSLEER. V was shortened by 3 bases and J by 3 bases, with 14 bases between the two germline ends. CDR3 residues: CASSQMGGPYTGELFF. CDR3 coding DNA: TGCGCCAGCAGCCAGATGGGGGGGCCATACACCGGGGAGCTGTTTTTT.

There are a few counts of this clone. The chain employs TRBV30 and TRBJ1-3; D is unresolved. Looked up from germline, CDR1 is GTSNPN and CDR2 is SVGIG (reference sequence). The CDR3 runs to 12 residues. Trimming cost V 8 bases and J 0 bases, with 8 bases left between them. CDR3 sequence reads: CARLSSGNTIYF. In DNA form, the CDR3 reads TGTGCCCGACTAAGCTCTGGAAACACCATATATTTT. The variable domain in full, with the rest retrieved from reference TRBV30 and TRBJ1-3, is SQTIHQWPATLVQPVGSPLSLECTVEGTSNPNLYWYRQAAGRGLQLLFYSVGIGQISSEVPQNLSASRPQDRQFILSSKKLLLSDSGFYLCARLSSGNTIYFGEGSWLTVV.

The chain recombines TRBV2 with TRBJ2-1; 12 bases agree with TRBD2. With V trimmed by 2 bases and J by 5 bases, 4 bases remained unmatched. Germline V gene sequence: CDR1 SNHLY, CDR2 FYNNEI. The CDR3 covers 16 residues. CDR3 amino acids: CASSEQTSGRNNEQFF. In nucleotides, the CDR3 is TGTGCCAGCAGTGAACAAACTAGCGGGAGGAACAATGAGCAGTTCTTC. Variable domain in full (rest from reference TRBV2 and TRBJ2-1): EPEVTQTPSHQVTQMGQEVILRCVPISNHLYFYWYRQILGQKVEFLVSFYNNEISEKSEIFDDQFSVERPDGSNFTLKIRSTKLEDSAMYFCASSEQTSGRNNEQFFGPGTRLTVL.

The chain couples TRBV10-2 to TRBJ2-1; the D gene is possibly TRBD2 (6 bases). In germline, CDR1 is WSHSY, CDR2 SAAADI. V shed 2 bases and J shed 4 bases, with 15 bases lying between them. This CDR3 contains 16 residues. DNA of the CDR3: TGCGCCAGCAGTGAGCCTAGCGATTACATTTACAATGAGCAGTTCTTC. Translating it yields CASSEPSDYIYNEQFF.

V is TRBV4-1 and J is TRBJ1-2; D unclear. This CDR3 contains 17 residues. The V gene lost 1 base and the J gene lost 7 bases, with 22 bases spanning the gap. Germline CDR1 reads MGHRA; CDR2 reads YSYEKL. Here the CDR3 reads CASSQGPTEARIGGYTF. As DNA, the CDR3 is TGCGCCAGCAGCCAAGGACCCACGGAGGCCCGTATCGGTGGCTACACCTTC.

In its sample, this clone was seen a few times. This rearrangement joins TRBV30 to TRBJ1-4; 7 positions agree with TRBD1. The CDR3 sequence is 13 residues long. The germline gives CDR1 GTSNPN, CDR2 SVGIG (reference sequence). After removal of 4 bases from V and 4 bases from J, the junction contained 3 bases not matched to a gene. CDR3 nucleotides: TGTGCCTGGACGGGACAGTATAATGAAAAACTGTTTTTT. Protein product: CAWTGQYNEKLFF.